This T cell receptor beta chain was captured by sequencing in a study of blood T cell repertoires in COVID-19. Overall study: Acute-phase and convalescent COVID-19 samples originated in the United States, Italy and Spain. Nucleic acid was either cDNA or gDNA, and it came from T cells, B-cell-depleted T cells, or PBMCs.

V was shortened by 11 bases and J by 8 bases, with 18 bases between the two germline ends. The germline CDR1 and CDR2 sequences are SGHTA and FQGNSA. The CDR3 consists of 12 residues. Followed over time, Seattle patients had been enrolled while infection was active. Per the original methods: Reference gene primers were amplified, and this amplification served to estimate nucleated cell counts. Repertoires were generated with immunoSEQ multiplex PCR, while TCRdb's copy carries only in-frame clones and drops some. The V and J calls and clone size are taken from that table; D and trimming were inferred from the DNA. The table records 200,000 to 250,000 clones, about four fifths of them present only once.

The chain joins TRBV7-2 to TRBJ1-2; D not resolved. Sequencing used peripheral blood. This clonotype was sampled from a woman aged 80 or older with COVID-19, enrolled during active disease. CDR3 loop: CAGRRKARGYTF. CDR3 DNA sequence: TGTGCCGGGCGACGAAAGGCCCGGGGCTACACCTTC.